This T cell receptor beta chain was captured by sequencing in a study of PD-1 blockade in classical Hodgkin lymphoma. Using immunoSEQ multiplex PCR, the repertoire was profiled, and TCRdb retains in-frame clones only, with some absent. The table records approximately 20,000 clones, around 94% of them present only once. The V and J ends lost 5 bases and 0 bases, in that order; junction bases with no gene match: 9. CDR3 size: 17 residues. Germline-derived CDR1 and CDR2 are MRHNA and SNTAGT. Regarding this clone: The same CDR3 is also encoded by other DNA sequences in this sample.

Regarding time point: newly diagnosed, previously untreated cHL patient sample. The sequence was collected from a human donor with classical Hodgkin lymphoma. The specimen was peripheral blood mononuclear cells (PBMCs). V is TRBV6-4 and J is TRBJ2-1; 8 nucleotides match TRBD1. The CDR3 DNA follows: TGTGCCAGCAGTCTCCGGACAGGGACGAGCTCCTACAATGAGCAGTTCTTC. Protein: CASSLRTGTSSYNEQFF.